This T cell receptor (beta chain) was recovered during a study of shared clonotypes between healthy human individuals. Study-wide results and limits: It was expected that sequencing depth would affect clonotype sharing among donors. The sampled material consisted only of blood, and tissue repertoires are likely to differ. Clonotypes which were not shared had lower generation probabilities than clonotypes that all four donors shared.

Sequencing was performed with immunoSEQ multiplex PCR; in TCRdb, only in-frame clones are kept and a portion is missing. Among about 2 million clones listed, 85% to 95% were seen once. From germline, CDR1 is LNHDA and CDR2 SQIVND (reference sequence). The CDR3 covers 13 residues. The V and J ends lost 9 bases and 4 bases respectively, with 15 bases between them. As regards this clone: What it binds is not known.

This receptor was identified in a man between 18 and 29 years old in good health. This chain joins TRBV19 and TRBJ1-2; weak D call: TRBD1 (6 bases). The source material was naive CD4+ T cells sorted from blood. The subset is: CD45RA+ positively selected. In nucleotides, the CDR3 is TGTGCCAGCATGACAGGCATGGGCTATGGCTACACCTTC. This gives the protein CASMTGMGYGYTF.